This T cell receptor (beta chain) emerged from a study of lymphopenia after photon versus proton radiotherapy. Notes on the study in general: Photon-treated patients lost naive T cells and TCR diversity; proton-treated stayed stable.

Sequenced by immunoSEQ multiplex PCR; TCRdb stores in-frame clones only, minus some. The sample lists some 70,000 clones, about 87% seen once, with less than 14% in the top ten. Between the trimmed V and J ends, which lost 0 bases and 2 bases, there was a span of 7 bases. Germline assignment: CDR1 SGHTA and CDR2 FQGNSA. CDR3 length: 14 residues. About this clone: Its target is not known.

This receptor was obtained from a man at least 80 years old with esophageal cancer. The sample here was peripheral blood, taken from a patient treated with proton-based radiotherapy. V is TRBV7-2 and J is TRBJ2-5; TRBD1 or TRBD2 may be the D gene (5 bases each). CDR3 nucleotides: TGTGCCAGCAGCTTAGCGGGGGTACAAGAGACCCAGTACTTC. It is translated as CASSLAGVQETQYF.